These 6 T cell receptor beta chains were all obtained from the same sample, sequenced in a study of T-cell reconstitution after alpha-beta-depleted transplantation in children. Preparing the TCRbeta library involved the use of unique molecular identifiers. TCRdb itself ran the PCR reads through MiXCR, one entry per CDR3 protein. Of some 490,000 distinct CDR3 sequences listed, under 15% are singletons. Sample: PBMCs from the stem cell graft donor, taken from the stem cell graft. All receptors come from a human donor who donated a stem cell graft to a child with combined immunodeficiency.

This clonotype was found a few times. The V call is TRBV9, the J call TRBJ2-1; 11 bases line up with TRBD2. Germline V gene lookup returns CDR1 SGDLS and CDR2 YYNGEE. J gave up 4 bases and V 4 bases, and 10 bases lay outside the gene matches. The CDR3 runs 17 residues. CDR3 nucleotide sequence: TGTGCCAGCAGCACGAGGGCTAGCGGGGGGTTTTACAATGAGCAGTTCTTC. Protein product: CASSTRASGGFYNEQFF.

This clonotype was seen more than once but under ten times. The rearrangement uses TRBV30 and TRBJ2-2; no firm D call. This CDR3 has 11 amino acids. Germline V gives CDR1 GTSNPN, CDR2 SVGIG (reference sequence). V lost 4 bases and J lost 7, with 7 bases in between. The CDR3 region is CAWKLNGELFF. The CDR3 region has the DNA TGTGCCTGGAAGTTGAACGGGGAGCTGTTTTTT.

This clonotype has only a few counts. V gene TRBV7-6 combines with J gene TRBJ1-2; D is uncertain. The CDR3 runs 13 residues. Germline CDR1 and CDR2: SGHVS and FNYEAQ. Deletions cut 2 bases from V and 6 bases from J, with 10 bases between. The DNA of the CDR3 is TGTGCCAGCAGCTTATCCGCTGGGCATGGCTACACCTTC. Residues: CASSLSAGHGYTF.

A note on this clonotype: Since a much larger clone is just one base distant, this may be a read error. The rearrangement links TRBV25-1 to TRBJ2-1; D is perhaps TRBD2 (7 bases). CDR3 length: 15 residues. Germline CDR1 and CDR2: MGHDK and SYGVNS. The CDR3: CASMGGTRYYIEQFF. The DNA of the CDR3 is TGTGCCAGCATGGGGGGGACAAGATACTACATTGAGCAGTTCTTC.

In its sample, this clonotype was seen many times. The chain links TRBV13 to TRBJ2-5; a possible D gene is TRBD2 (6 bases). CDR3 length equals 14 residues. Germline lookup yields CDR1 PRHDT and CDR2 FYEKMQ (reference sequence). Trimming shortened V by 1 base and J by 3 bases, and 9 bases separated the two germline ends. This CDR3 is CASSLVAAEETQYF. CDR3 sequence (DNA): TGTGCCAGCAGCTTAGTAGCGGCGGAAGAGACCCAGTACTTC.

This rearrangement joins TRBV7-2 to TRBJ2-7; 8 nucleotides match TRBD2. The CDR3 length is 16 residues. J was trimmed by 4 bases and V by 5 bases; bases with no gene match: 13. CDR1 is SGHTA and CDR2 is FQGNSA in the germline V gene. CDR3 sequence: CASSPTGGSLRYEQYF. The CDR3 nucleotides are TGTGCCAGCAGCCCAACGGGAGGGTCCCTACGTTACGAGCAGTACTTC.